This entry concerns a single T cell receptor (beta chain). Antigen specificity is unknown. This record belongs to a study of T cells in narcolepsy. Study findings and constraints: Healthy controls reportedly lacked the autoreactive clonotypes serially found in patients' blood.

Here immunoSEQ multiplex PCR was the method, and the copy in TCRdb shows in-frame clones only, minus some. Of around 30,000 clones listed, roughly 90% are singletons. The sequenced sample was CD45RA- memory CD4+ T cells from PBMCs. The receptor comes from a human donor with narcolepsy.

CDR3: CASSLGRTKTDTQYF. CDR3 nucleotides: TGTGCCAGCAGCTTGGGGAGGACAAAGACAGATACGCAGTATTTT. V is TRBV7-3 and J is TRBJ2-3; D might be TRBD2 (6 bases). This CDR3 comprises 15 residues. Germline V gene lookup returns CDR1 SGHTA and CDR2 FQGTGA. Trimming cost V 3 bases and J 3 bases, with 13 bases left between them.